These 20 T cell receptor beta chains were all obtained from the same sample, sequenced in a study of T cell clonotyping in hematopoietic cell transplantation. The data were produced by immunoSEQ multiplex PCR, yet TCRdb's version contains in-frame clones alone and is incomplete. Of 40,000 to 55,000 clones listed, 94% are singletons. Sequences were obtained from peripheral blood mononuclear cells. All receptors come from a woman in her forties or fifties in good health. Some clones in this sample may be carry-over from other donors' samples.

The chain is built from TRBV7-2 and TRBJ1-3, with D possibly being TRBD1 (6 bases). The CDR3 covers 15 residues. CDR1 and CDR2 (germline): SGHTA, FQGNSA. Deletions cut 1 base from V and 4 bases from J, with 11 bases between. CDR3 residues: CASSLGGGSGNTIYF. CDR3 nucleotides: TGTGCCAGCAGCTTAGGAGGGGGATCAGGAAACACCATATATTTT.

This chain uses TRBV9 with TRBJ1-1, with D perhaps TRBD1 (5 bases). Trimming removed 4 bases at V and 0 bases at J, with 13 bases between. Germline V gene data show CDR1 as SGDLS and CDR2 as YYNGEE. The length of the CDR3 is 15 residues. The CDR3 DNA is TGTGCCAGCAGCCCAGGGCGCAGCATGAACACTGAAGCTTTCTTT. The encoded protein is CASSPGRSMNTEAFF. The whole variable domain, remainder taken from reference TRBV9 and TRBJ1-1, is DSGVTQTPKHLITATGQRVTLRCSPRSGDLSVYWYQQSLDQGLQFLIQYYNGEERAKGNILERFSAQQFPDLHSELNLSSLELGDSALYFCASSPGRSMNTEAFFGQGTRLTVV.

This clone was counted a single time. The chain links TRBV2 to TRBJ2-7; D might be TRBD2 (5 bases). The CDR3 has 13 amino acids. The germline V and J ends were trimmed by 8 bases and 0 bases, with 11 bases remaining between them. Germline loops: CDR1 SNHLY, CDR2 FYNNEI. The CDR3 bases are TGTGCCAGCTCCGTGGGGAGCTCCTACGAGCAGTACTTC. It codes for CASSVGSSYEQYF.

V gene TRBV5-5 combines with J gene TRBJ1-1; D remains unclear. Germline V CDR1 and CDR2: SGHKS, YYEKEE (reference sequence). Trimming pared 4 bases from V and 4 bases from J, leaving 11 bases between. The CDR3 has 13 amino acids. CDR3 DNA sequence: TGTGCCAGCAGCCCGACACCTTCCACTGAAGCTTTCTTT. It translates to CASSPTPSTEAFF.

The chain is built from TRBV7-9 and TRBJ1-5; no clear D gene. This CDR3 is built from 14 residues. V was cut by 2 bases and J by 7 bases, with 12 bases left in between. CDR1 is SEHNR, CDR2 FQNEAQ, per germline (reference sequence). CDR3 residues: CASSLTGSQQPQHF. The DNA of the CDR3 is TGTGCCAGCAGCTTAACCGGCAGTCAGCAGCCCCAGCATTTT.

The chain carries TRBV10-3 and TRBJ2-7; 10 bases map to TRBD1. J lost 5 bases, V lost 6 bases, and 7 bases had no gene match. The CDR3 is 14 amino acids. Looked up from germline, CDR1 is ENHRY and CDR2 is SYGVKD. The CDR3: CAIRAGTGVNEQYF. The DNA of the CDR3 is TGTGCCATCAGGGCCGGGACAGGGGTGAACGAGCAGTACTTC.

The chain employs TRBV7-9 and TRBJ1-1; maybe TRBD1 (5 bases). Germline V CDR1 and CDR2: SEHNR, FQNEAQ (reference sequence). The CDR3 contains 17 residues. V lost 5 bases, J lost 3 bases, and 22 bases lay in between. The CDR3 here is CASSPLFGGVGDTEAFF. DNA of the CDR3: TGTGCCAGCAGCCCCCTCTTCGGAGGGGTCGGGGACACTGAAGCTTTCTTT.

This clone was recorded only once. The V gene is TRBV9, the J gene TRBJ1-1, with TRBD1 as a possible D gene (5 bases). This CDR3 contains 19 residues. Germline V gives CDR1 SGDLS, CDR2 YYNGEE. V was shortened by 0 bases and J by 5 bases, with 26 bases between the two germline ends. The CDR3, as DNA: TGTGCCAGCAGCGTAGAGGCAGGGAGGATCGGGGTTTCGGGGACTGAAGCTTTCTTT. Its protein is CASSVEAGRIGVSGTEAFF.

CDR3 bases: TGTGCCAGCAGTTACGGGGGCGGGTTGAGCCCCGGGGAGCTGTTTTTT. Residues: CASSYGGGLSPGELFF. This chain joins TRBV6-5 and TRBJ2-2; D may be TRBD1 (6 bases). Germline loops: CDR1 MNHEY, CDR2 SVGAGI. Trimming stripped 2 bases from V and 6 bases from J, with 16 bases between. This CDR3 region has 16 residues.

This chain connects TRBV7-2 to TRBJ1-2; TRBD1 agrees at 7 bases. There are 13 residues in the CDR3. The germline V gene has CDR1 SGHTA and CDR2 FQGNSA. The trim removed 6 bases at V and 4 bases at J, leaving 5 bases unmatched. Here the CDR3 DNA reads TGTGCCAGCAGACCGACAGGGACCTATGGCTACACCTTC. As protein: CASRPTGTYGYTF.

The chain combines TRBV5-8 with TRBJ2-7, with 7 bases matching TRBD1. Trimming at V came to 6 bases and at J to 0 bases, leaving 12 bases not matched to a gene. The CDR3 loop spans 16 amino acids. CDR1 and CDR2 from the germline V gene are SGHTS and YDEGEE. In nucleotides, the CDR3 is TGTGCCAGCACTAAGGGACAGCCGAACTTCTCCTACGAGCAGTACTTC. Its protein is CASTKGQPNFSYEQYF. The variable domain in full, with the rest retrieved from reference TRBV5-8 and TRBJ2-7, is EAGVTQSPTHLIKTRGQQATLRCSPISGHTSVYWYQQALGLGLQFLLWYDEGEERNRGNFPPRFSGRQFPNYSSELNVNALELEDSALYLCASTKGQPNFSYEQYFGPGTRLTVT.

The chain joins TRBV5-4 to TRBJ1-2; tentatively, D is TRBD1 (6 bases). Looked up from germline, CDR1 is SGHNT and CDR2 is YYREEE (reference sequence). Trimming pared 4 bases from V and 4 bases from J, leaving 17 bases between. This CDR3 has 15 residues. The CDR3 sequence is CASSQTYQGFYGYTF. The CDR3 nucleotides are TGTGCCAGCAGCCAGACGTATCAGGGGTTCTATGGCTACACCTTC.

The J gene is TRBJ2-7, the V gene TRBV28; 8 nucleotides agree with TRBD1. V lost 7 bases and J lost 1; bases outside the gene matches: 6. CDR3 length: 14 amino acids. Germline loops: CDR1 MDHEN, CDR2 SYDVKM. CDR3 sequence: CASKRRTGSYEQYF. DNA for the CDR3: TGTGCCAGCAAACGAAGGACAGGGTCCTACGAGCAGTACTTC.

The V call is TRBV6-1, the J call TRBJ2-5; 9 bases are shared with TRBD2. Per the germline V gene, CDR1 is MNHNS and CDR2 is SASEGT. V lost 4 bases to trimming and J lost 3 bases; unmatched junction nucleotides: 3. This CDR3 contains 14 residues. The DNA of the CDR3 is TGTGCCAGCAGTGTGACTAGCGGCGAAGAGACCCAGTACTTC. Protein: CASSVTSGEETQYF.

V and J are TRBV27 and TRBJ1-6; TRBD1 is a possible D gene (6 bases). This CDR3 comprises 15 residues. V was clipped by 5 bases and J by 1 base, with 9 bases between them. Germline V gives CDR1 MNHEY, CDR2 SMNVEV (reference sequence). The CDR3 sequence: CASSLQGSYNSPLHF. The CDR3 DNA reads as TGTGCCAGCAGTCTACAGGGTTCCTATAATTCACCCCTCCACTTT.

The chain couples TRBV4-3 to TRBJ1-3; D not resolved. Germline loops: CDR1 LGHNA, CDR2 YSLEER. V lost 2 bases to trimming and J lost 2 bases, with 13 bases between them. This CDR3 is built from 16 residues. CDR3 amino acids: CASSQTPIGPGNTIYF. The CDR3, as DNA: TGCGCCAGCAGCCAAACACCCATAGGTCCTGGAAACACCATATATTTT.

This sequence joins TRBV6-6 and TRBJ2-7, with D possibly TRBD2 on 5 matching bases. Trimming removed 6 bases at V and 0 bases at J, with 9 bases between. CDR1 MNHNY and CDR2 SVGAGI come from the germline V gene (reference sequence). The CDR3 totals 13 residues. CDR3: CASREAGSYEQYF. The CDR3 DNA is TGTGCCAGCAGGGAGGCGGGCTCCTACGAGCAGTACTTC.

The chain has TRBV29-1 and TRBJ2-7; D might be TRBD1 (5 bases). This CDR3 has 12 residues. V was trimmed by 4 bases and J by 1 base, leaving 8 bases between them. CDR1 is SQVTM, CDR2 ANQGSEA, per germline. The CDR3 bases are TGCAGCGTTGGGGGCAGTTCCTACGAGCAGTACTTC. It encodes CSVGGSSYEQYF.

This chain uses TRBV7-2 with TRBJ2-3; tentatively, D is TRBD1 (5 bases). Between the trimmed V and J ends, which lost 5 bases and 0 bases, there was a span of 15 bases. The germline CDR1 and CDR2 sequences are SGHTA and FQGNSA. The CDR3 covers 16 residues. CDR3 in amino acids: CASSRRQLASTDTQYF. In nucleotides, the CDR3 is TGTGCCAGCAGCCGTCGACAGCTTGCTAGCACAGATACGCAGTATTTT.

The chain joins TRBV4-2 to TRBJ2-7; D is unresolved. The V gene's germline CDR1 is LGHNA and CDR2 YNFKEQ. The V and J ends lost 1 base and 0 bases respectively, with 10 bases between them. This CDR3 region has 15 residues. The CDR3 sequence is CASSQGTASSYEQYF. The CDR3 DNA reads TGTGCCAGCAGCCAAGGGACGGCTAGCTCCTACGAGCAGTACTTC.